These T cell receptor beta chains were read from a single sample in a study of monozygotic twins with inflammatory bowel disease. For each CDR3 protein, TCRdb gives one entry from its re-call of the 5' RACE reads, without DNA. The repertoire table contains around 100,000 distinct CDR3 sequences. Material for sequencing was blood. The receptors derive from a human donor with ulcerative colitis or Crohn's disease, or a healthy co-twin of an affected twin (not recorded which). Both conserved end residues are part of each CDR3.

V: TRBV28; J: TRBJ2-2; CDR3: CASSFRRLAGLNTGELFF
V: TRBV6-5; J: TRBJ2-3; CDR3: CASSYSGTDTQYF
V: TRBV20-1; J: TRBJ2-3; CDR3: CSPAGDTDTQYF
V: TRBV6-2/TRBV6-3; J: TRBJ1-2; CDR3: CASSYIGTGHVGYTF
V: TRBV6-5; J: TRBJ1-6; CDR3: CASSYLSAHSPLHF
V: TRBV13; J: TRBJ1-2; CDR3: CASSFTTEPSDGYTF
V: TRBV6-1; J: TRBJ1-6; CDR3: CASSPTGFNSPLHF
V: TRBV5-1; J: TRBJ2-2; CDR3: CASSLAPGELFF
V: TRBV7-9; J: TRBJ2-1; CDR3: CASSLAHSGSPFF
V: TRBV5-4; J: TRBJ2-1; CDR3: CASRRISTYNEQFF
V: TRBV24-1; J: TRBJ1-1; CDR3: CATQGSTEAFF
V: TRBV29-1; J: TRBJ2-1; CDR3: CSSRAYNEQFF
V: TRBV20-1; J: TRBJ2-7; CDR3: CSAITNRGGSYEQYF
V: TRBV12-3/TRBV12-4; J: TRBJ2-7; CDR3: CASSVSGSSYEQYF
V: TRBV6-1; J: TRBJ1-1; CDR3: CASSDRQGFGNTEAFF
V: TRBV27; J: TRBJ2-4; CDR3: CASSLGSKNIQYF
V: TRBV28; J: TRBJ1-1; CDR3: CASSLRGHIEAFF
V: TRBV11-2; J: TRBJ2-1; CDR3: CASSLDLGRHNEQFF
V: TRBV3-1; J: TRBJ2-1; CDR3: CASSQSGGRWANEQFF
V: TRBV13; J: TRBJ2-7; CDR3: CASSAYPGQGSGEQYF
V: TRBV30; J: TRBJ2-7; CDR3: CAWSAPPYEQYF
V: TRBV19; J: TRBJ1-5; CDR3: CASTRTRDRARQPQHF
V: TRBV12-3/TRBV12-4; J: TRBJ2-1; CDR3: CASRHPAHNEQFF
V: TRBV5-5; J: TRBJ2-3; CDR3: CASSPGPQWGDTQYF
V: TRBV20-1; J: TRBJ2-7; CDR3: CSASSPGQGEMYEQYF
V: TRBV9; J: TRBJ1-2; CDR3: CASSVALGQNNYGYTF
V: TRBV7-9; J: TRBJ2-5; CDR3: CASSPPGQETQYF
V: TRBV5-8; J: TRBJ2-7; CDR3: CASSSITASESYEQYF
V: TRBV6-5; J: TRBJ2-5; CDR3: CASSYGTKGETQYF
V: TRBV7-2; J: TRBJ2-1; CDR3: CASSLVGGSYNEQFF
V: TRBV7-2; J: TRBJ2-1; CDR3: CASSLGGRREQFF
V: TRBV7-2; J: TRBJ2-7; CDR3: CASSLQEFSYEQYF
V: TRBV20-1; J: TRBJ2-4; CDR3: CSVGLAKNIQYF
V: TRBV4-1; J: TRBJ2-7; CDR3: CASSQGRRPFDEQYF
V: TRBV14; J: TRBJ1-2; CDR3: CASSQQGSYTF
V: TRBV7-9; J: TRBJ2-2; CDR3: CASSPTGELFF
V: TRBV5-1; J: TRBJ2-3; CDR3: CASRRRARREDTQYF
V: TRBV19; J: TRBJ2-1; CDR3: CASSTSYSYNEQFF
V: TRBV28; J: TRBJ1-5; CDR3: CASIVDRNQPQHF
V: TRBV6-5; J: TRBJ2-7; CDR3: CASSYSGGPSYEQYF
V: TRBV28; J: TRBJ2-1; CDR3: CASSLQGIEQFF
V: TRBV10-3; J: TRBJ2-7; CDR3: CAIRKDRGPRSYEQYF
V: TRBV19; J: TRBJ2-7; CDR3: CASTRTGGTEQYF
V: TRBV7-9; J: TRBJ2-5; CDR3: CASSHKPLAAETQYF
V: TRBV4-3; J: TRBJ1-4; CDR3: CASSQWATGGDEKLFF
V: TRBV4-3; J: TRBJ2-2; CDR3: CASSQEPSAGELFF
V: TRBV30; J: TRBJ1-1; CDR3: CAWKGYTEAFF
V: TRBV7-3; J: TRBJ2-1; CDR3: CASSRTSGVSYNEQFF
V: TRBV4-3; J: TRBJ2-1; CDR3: CASSRRGEFNEQFF
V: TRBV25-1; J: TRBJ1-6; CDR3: CASSEGQRYNSPLHF